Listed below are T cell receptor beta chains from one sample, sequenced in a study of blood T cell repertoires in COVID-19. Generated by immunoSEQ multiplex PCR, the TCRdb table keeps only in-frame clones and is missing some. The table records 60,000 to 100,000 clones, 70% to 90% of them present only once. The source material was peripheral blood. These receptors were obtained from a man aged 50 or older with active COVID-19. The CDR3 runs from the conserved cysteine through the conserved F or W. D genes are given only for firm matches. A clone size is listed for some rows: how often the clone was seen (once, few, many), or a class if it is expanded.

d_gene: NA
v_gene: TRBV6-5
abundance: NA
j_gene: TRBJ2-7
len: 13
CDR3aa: CASGLAFTYEQYF
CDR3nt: TGTGCCAGCGGGCTAGCGTTCACCTACGAGCAGTACTTC

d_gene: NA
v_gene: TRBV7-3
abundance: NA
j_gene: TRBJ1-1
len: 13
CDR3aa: CASSKGQQGGAFF
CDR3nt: TGTGCCAGCAGCAAAGGACAGCAAGGGGGAGCTTTCTTT

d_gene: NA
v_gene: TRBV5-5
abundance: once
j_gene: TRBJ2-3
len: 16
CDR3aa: CASTLWEGVSTDTQYF
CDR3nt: TGTGCCAGCACCCTTTGGGAGGGGGTTAGCACAGATACGCAGTATTTT

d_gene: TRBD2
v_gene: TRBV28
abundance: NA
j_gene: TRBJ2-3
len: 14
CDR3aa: CASSFKVGGDTQYF
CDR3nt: TGTGCCAGCAGTTTTAAGGTCGGGGGGGATACGCAGTATTTT

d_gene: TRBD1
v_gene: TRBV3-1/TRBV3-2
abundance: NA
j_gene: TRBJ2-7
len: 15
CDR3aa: CASSTTTGGYYEQYF
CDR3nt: TGTGCCAGCAGTACCACAACAGGGGGGTACTACGAGCAGTACTTC

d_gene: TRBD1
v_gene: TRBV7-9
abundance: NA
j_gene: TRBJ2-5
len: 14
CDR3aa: CASSSGQGKETQYF
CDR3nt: TGTGCCAGCAGCTCCGGACAGGGAAAAGAGACCCAGTACTTC

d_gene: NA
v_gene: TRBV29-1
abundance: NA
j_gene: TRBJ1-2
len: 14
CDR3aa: CSARVGAPNYGYTF
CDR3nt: TGCAGCGCTCGGGTGGGGGCTCCTAACTATGGCTACACCTTC

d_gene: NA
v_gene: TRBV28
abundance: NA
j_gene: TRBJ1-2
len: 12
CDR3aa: CASSPQGYGYTF
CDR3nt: TGTGCCAGCAGTCCGCAGGGGTATGGCTACACCTTC

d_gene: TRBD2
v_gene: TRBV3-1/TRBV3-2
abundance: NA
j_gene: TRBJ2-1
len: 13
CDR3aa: CASRGTSGEVQFF
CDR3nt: TGTGCCAGCAGGGGGACTAGCGGCGAGGTGCAGTTCTTC

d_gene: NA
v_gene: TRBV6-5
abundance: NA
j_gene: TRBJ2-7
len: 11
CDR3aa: CASSQRGEQYF
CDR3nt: TGTGCCAGCAGCCAACGGGGCGAGCAGTACTTC

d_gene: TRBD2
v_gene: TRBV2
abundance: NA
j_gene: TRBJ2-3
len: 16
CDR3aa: CASSDGTSKRTDTQYF
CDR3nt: TGTGCCAGCAGTGACGGGACTAGTAAGCGCACAGATACGCAGTATTTT

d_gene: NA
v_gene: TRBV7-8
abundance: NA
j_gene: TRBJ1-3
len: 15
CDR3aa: CASSVVPGSGNTIYF
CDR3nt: TGTGCCAGCAGCGTAGTTCCGGGCTCTGGAAACACCATATATTTT

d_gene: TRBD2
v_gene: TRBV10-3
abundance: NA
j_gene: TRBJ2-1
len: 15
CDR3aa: CAISPLAGTYNEQFF
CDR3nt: TGTGCCATCAGCCCACTAGCGGGTACCTACAATGAGCAGTTCTTC

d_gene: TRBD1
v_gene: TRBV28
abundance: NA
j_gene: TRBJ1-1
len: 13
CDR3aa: CASSRQGSGEAFF
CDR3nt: TGTGCCAGCAGTCGACAGGGATCTGGTGAAGCTTTCTTT

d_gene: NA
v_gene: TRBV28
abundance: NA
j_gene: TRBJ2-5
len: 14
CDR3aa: CASSFVRLPETQYF
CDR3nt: TGTGCCAGCAGTTTCGTCAGGTTGCCAGAGACCCAGTACTTC

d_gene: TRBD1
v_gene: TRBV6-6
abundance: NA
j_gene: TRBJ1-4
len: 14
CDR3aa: CASSYGQGGEKLFF
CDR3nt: TGTGCCAGCAGTTACGGGCAGGGGGGTGAAAAACTGTTTTTT

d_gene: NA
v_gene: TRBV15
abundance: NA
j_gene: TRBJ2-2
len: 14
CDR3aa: CATRWTENTGELFF
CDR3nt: TGTGCCACCAGGTGGACAGAAAACACCGGGGAGCTGTTTTTT

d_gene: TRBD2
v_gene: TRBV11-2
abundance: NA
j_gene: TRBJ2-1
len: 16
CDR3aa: CASSLMAGGWYNEQFF
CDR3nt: TGTGCCAGCAGCTTAATGGCGGGAGGGTGGTACAATGAGCAGTTCTTC

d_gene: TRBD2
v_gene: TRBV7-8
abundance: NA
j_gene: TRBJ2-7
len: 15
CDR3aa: CASSSRLAGPYEQYF
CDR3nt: TGTGCCAGCAGCTCCAGACTAGCGGGACCCTACGAGCAGTACTTC

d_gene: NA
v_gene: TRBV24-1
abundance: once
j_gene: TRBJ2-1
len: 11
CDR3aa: CATGGWQEQFF
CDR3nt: TGTGCCACCGGGGGCTGGCAGGAGCAGTTCTTC

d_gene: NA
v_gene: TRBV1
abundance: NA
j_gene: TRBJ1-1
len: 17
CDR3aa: CTSSQNYRGGQNTEAFF
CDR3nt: TGCACCAGCAGCCAAAACTACAGGGGTGGGCAGAACACTGAAGCTTTCTTT

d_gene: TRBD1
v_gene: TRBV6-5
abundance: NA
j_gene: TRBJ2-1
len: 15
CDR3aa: CASSYGQGADNEQFF
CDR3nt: TGTGCCAGCAGTTACGGTCAGGGGGCGGACAATGAGCAGTTCTTC

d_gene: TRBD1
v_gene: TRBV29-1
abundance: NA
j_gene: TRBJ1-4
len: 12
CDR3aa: CSAGTVREKLFF
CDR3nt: TGCAGCGCCGGGACAGTTCGAGAAAAACTGTTTTTT

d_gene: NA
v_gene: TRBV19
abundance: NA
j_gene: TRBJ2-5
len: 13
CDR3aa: CASKGRGEGAQYF
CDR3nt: TGTGCCAGTAAGGGGCGGGGAGAGGGAGCCCAGTACTTC

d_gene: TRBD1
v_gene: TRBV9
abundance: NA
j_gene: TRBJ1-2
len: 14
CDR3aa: CASSVGTGMYGYTF
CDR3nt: TGTGCCAGCAGCGTAGGGACAGGGATGTATGGCTACACCTTC

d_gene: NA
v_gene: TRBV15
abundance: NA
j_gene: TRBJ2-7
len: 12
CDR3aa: CATSRSSYEQYF
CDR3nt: TGTGCCACCAGCAGGAGCTCCTACGAGCAGTACTTC

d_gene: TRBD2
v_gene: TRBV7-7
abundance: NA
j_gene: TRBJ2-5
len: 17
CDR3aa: CASSSLSGSGSSETQYF
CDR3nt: TGTGCCAGCAGCTCCCTTTCGGGTAGCGGGAGTTCCGAGACCCAGTACTTC

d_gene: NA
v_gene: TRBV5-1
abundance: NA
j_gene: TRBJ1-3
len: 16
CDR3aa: CASSHPPVVPLYTIYF
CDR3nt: TGCGCCAGCAGCCACCCCCCGGTGGTCCCCTTGTACACCATATATTTT

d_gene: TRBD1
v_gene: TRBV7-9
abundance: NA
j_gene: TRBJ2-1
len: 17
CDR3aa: CASTLTGTGYIDNEQFF
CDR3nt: TGTGCCAGCACCCTTACAGGGACAGGGTATATCGACAATGAGCAGTTCTTC

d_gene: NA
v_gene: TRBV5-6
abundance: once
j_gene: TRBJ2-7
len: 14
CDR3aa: CASSKITGYYEQYF
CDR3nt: TGTGCCAGCAGCAAAATAACAGGGTACTACGAGCAGTACTTC

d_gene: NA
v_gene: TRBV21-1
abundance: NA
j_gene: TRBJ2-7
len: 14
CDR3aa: CASIRGRLRNEQYF
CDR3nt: TGTGCCAGCATCAGGGGGCGACTTCGGAACGAGCAGTACTTC

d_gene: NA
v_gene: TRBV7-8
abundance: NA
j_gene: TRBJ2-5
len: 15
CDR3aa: CASSPNDRYQETQYF
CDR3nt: TGTGCCAGCAGCCCCAACGACAGATACCAAGAGACCCAGTACTTC

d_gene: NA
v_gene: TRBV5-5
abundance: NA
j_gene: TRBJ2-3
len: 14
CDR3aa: CASSLNQVTDTQYF
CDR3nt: TGTGCCAGCAGCTTAAATCAGGTCACAGATACGCAGTATTTT

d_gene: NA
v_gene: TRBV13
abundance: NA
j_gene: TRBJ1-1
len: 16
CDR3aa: CASSLGQEIIATEAFF
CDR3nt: TGTGCCAGCAGCTTAGGACAGGAGATTATTGCCACTGAAGCTTTCTTT

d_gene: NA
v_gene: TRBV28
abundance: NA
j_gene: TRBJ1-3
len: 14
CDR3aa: CASSLTEAGNTIYF
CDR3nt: TGTGCCAGCAGCCTGACAGAAGCTGGAAACACCATATATTTT

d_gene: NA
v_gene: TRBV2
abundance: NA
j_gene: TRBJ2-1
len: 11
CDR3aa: CASRQGLEQFF
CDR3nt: TGTGCCAGCAGGCAGGGCCTAGAGCAGTTCTTC

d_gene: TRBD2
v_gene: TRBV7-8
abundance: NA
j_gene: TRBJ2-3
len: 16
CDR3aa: CASSSLSGGVTDTQYF
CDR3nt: TGTGCCAGCAGCTCCCTTAGCGGGGGGGTCACAGATACGCAGTATTTT

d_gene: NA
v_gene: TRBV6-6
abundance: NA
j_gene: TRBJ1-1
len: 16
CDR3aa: CASSSRGRTMNTEAFF
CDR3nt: TGTGCCAGCAGTAGCAGGGGCCGCACAATGAACACTGAAGCTTTCTTT

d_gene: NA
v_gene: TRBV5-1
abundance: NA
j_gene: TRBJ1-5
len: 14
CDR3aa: CASSLEESAQPQHF
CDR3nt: TGCGCCAGCAGCTTGGAGGAAAGCGCTCAGCCCCAGCATTTT

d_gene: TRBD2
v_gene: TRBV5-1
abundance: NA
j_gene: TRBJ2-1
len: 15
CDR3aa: CASSLALAGRDEQFF
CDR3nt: TGCGCCAGCAGCTTGGCTCTAGCGGGGCGGGATGAGCAGTTCTTC

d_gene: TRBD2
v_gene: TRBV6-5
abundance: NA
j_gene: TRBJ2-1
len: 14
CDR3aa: CASRTGTSYNEQFF
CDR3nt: TGTGCCAGCAGGACCGGGACTAGTTACAATGAGCAGTTCTTC

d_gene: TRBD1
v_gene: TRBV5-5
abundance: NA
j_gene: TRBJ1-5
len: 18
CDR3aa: CASSSGTGGLYSNQPQHF
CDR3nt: TGTGCCAGCAGTTCCGGGACAGGGGGCCTCTATAGCAATCAGCCCCAGCATTTT

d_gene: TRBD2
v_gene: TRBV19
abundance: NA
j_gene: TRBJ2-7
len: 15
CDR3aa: CASRMWDGGTYEQYF
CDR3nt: TGTGCCAGTAGGATGTGGGACGGGGGGACCTACGAGCAGTACTTC

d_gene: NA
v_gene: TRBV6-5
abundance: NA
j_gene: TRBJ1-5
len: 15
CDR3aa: CASGRGRGNNQPQHF
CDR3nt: TGTGCCAGCGGTCGCGGAAGAGGGAACAATCAGCCCCAGCATTTT

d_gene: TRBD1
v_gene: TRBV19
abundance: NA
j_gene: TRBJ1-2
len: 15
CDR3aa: CASRTRGQGAYGYTF
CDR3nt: TGTGCCAGTAGAACCAGGGGACAGGGGGCATATGGCTACACCTTC

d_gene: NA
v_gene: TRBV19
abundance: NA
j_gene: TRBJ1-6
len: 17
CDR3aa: CASSIRQSRNHNSPLHF
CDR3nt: TGTGCCAGTAGTATTCGACAGTCCCGCAATCATAATTCACCCCTCCACTTT

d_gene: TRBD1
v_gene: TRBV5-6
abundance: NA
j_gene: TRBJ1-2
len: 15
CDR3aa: CASSLSGTGSFGYTF
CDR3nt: TGTGCCAGCAGCTTGAGTGGGACAGGGTCTTTCGGCTACACCTTC

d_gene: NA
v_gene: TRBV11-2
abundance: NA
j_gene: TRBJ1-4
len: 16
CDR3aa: CASSSLAGGRREKLFF
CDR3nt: TGTGCCAGCAGCTCCCTGGCGGGGGGGAGGCGTGAAAAACTGTTTTTT

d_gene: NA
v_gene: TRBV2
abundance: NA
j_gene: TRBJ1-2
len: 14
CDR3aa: CASSVETANYGYTF
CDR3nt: TGTGCCAGCAGTGTAGAGACAGCAAACTATGGCTACACCTTC

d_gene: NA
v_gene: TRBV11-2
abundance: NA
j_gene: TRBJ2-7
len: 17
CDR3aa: CASSLLPGGIFSYEQYF
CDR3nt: TGTGCCAGCAGCTTACTCCCTGGAGGGATTTTTTCCTACGAGCAGTACTTC

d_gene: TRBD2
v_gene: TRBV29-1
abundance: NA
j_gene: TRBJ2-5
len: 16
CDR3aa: CSVRGTSGRGAETQYF
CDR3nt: TGCAGCGTGCGAGGGACTAGCGGGAGGGGGGCAGAGACCCAGTACTTC

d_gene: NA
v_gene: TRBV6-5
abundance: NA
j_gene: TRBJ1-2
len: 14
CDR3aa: CASRETAVDYGYTF
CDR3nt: TGTGCCAGCAGGGAGACAGCTGTTGACTATGGCTACACCTTC

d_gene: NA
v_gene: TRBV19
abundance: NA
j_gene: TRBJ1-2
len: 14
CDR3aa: CASSRVGAGYGYTF
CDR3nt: TGTGCCAGTAGTAGGGTGGGCGCAGGGTATGGCTACACCTTC

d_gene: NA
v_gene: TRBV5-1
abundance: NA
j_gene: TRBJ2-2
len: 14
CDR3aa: CASSLDQVSGELFF
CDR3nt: TGCGCCAGCAGCTTGGATCAGGTCTCCGGGGAGCTGTTTTTT

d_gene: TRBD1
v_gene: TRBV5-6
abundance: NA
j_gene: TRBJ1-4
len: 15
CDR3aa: CASSSQGQTNEKLFF
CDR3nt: TGTGCCAGCAGTTCGCAGGGACAGACTAATGAAAAACTGTTTTTT

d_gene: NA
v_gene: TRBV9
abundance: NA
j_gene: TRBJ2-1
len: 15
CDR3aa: CASSPRRGSNNEQFF
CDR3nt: TGTGCCAGCAGCCCAAGACGGGGGAGTAACAATGAGCAGTTCTTC

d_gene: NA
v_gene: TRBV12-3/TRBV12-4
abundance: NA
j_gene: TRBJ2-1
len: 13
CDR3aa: CASRSRLSNEQFF
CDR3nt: TGTGCCAGCCGTAGTCGGTTATCCAATGAGCAGTTCTTC